This is a list of T cell receptor beta chains from one sample in a study of neoadjuvant anti-PD-1 for oral cavity cancer. Clones were sequenced by immunoSEQ multiplex PCR, and TCRdb holds only the in-frame ones, with some missing. The sample has about 42,000 clones; approximately 80% are singletons. The source was PBMCs, collected after nivolumab (anti-PD-1) treatment. These TCRs come from a person aged 40-85 years with oral cavity squamous cell carcinoma. Both conserved end residues are part of each CDR3. Fields, in order: V gene, J gene, clone size, D gene, CDR3 protein, CDR3 DNA. The D gene is left open where the match is weak. Not all rows give a size; the values are once, few, many and, for expanded clones, a class.

TRBV21-1	TRBJ1-5	-	-	CASSLRDRGSNQPQHF	TGTGCCAGCAGCCTCCGGGACAGGGGTAGCAATCAGCCCCAGCATTTT
TRBV2	TRBJ1-4	-	-	CASSEAPGFDRVDEKLFF	TGTGCCAGCAGTGAAGCGCCGGGCTTCGATAGGGTCGATGAAAAACTGTTTTTT
TRBV7-9	TRBJ1-6	-	-	CASSPRSSSYNSPLHF	TGTGCCAGCAGCCCCCGGTCTAGCTCCTATAATTCACCCCTCCACTTT
TRBV7-9	TRBJ2-7	-	-	CASSPEPYEQYF	TGTGCCAGCAGCCCCGAGCCTTACGAGCAGTACTTC
TRBV6-4	TRBJ2-1	-	TRBD2	CASSETFGLADSSYNEQFF	TGTGCCAGCAGTGAGACCTTTGGACTAGCGGATAGCTCCTACAATGAGCAGTTCTTC
TRBV14	TRBJ1-6	-	TRBD1	CASSLNLGQGNSPLHF	TGTGCCAGCAGTCTAAACTTGGGACAGGGGAATTCACCCCTCCACTTT
TRBV9	TRBJ2-1	-	TRBD1	CASSAAGTGRDEQFF	TGTGCCAGCAGCGCCGCCGGGACAGGGAGGGATGAGCAGTTCTTC
TRBV29-1	TRBJ1-1	-	-	CSMLGGSMNTEAFF	TGCAGCATGCTGGGGGGCTCCATGAACACTGAAGCTTTCTTT
TRBV2	TRBJ2-5	few	-	CASSDGVGSRQTQYF	TGTGCCAGCAGTGATGGGGTGGGGAGTCGACAGACCCAGTACTTC
TRBV15	TRBJ1-5	-	TRBD1	CATSRGQLNQPQHF	TGTGCCACCAGCAGGGGACAGCTAAATCAGCCCCAGCATTTT
TRBV7-9	TRBJ1-2	-	-	CASSQSVNYGYTF	TGTGCCAGCAGCCAAAGCGTTAACTATGGCTACACCTTC
TRBV6-5	TRBJ1-1	few	TRBD1	CASSLGGTGRNEAFF	TGTGCCAGCAGTTTGGGTGGGACAGGGAGAAATGAAGCTTTCTTT
TRBV13	TRBJ2-3	-	-	CASSPQWADTQYF	TGTGCCAGCAGCCCCCAGTGGGCAGATACGCAGTATTTT
TRBV5-1	TRBJ2-7	-	TRBD1	CASSLNRGPSEQYF	TGCGCCAGCAGCTTGAACAGGGGGCCCAGCGAGCAGTACTTC
TRBV7-6	TRBJ2-1	-	TRBD2	CASSGISGGAGNEQFF	TGTGCCAGCAGCGGAATTAGCGGGGGGGCAGGGAATGAGCAGTTCTTC
TRBV10-1	TRBJ2-5	-	-	CASTGSASGQETQYF	TGCGCCAGCACCGGCTCGGCGAGCGGGCAAGAGACCCAGTACTTC
TRBV7-8	TRBJ2-7	-	-	CASSPTGFPYEQYF	TGTGCCAGCAGCCCTACAGGGTTTCCGTACGAGCAGTACTTC
TRBV4-2	TRBJ2-3	-	TRBD2	CASSQDRRSGGWGDTQYF	TGTGCCAGCAGCCAAGATCGGAGGAGCGGGGGGTGGGGAGATACGCAGTATTTT
TRBV5-4	TRBJ2-1	-	-	CASSLTANEQFF	TGTGCCAGCAGCTTGACTGCAAATGAGCAGTTCTTC
TRBV27	TRBJ1-2	-	-	CNTTGGYGYTF	TGTAACACTACAGGAGGCTATGGCTACACCTTC
TRBV5-4	TRBJ1-1	-	-	CASSYRDRNTEAFF	TGTGCCAGCAGCTACCGGGACCGGAACACTGAAGCTTTCTTT
TRBV29-1	TRBJ2-5	once	-	CSVEGTGRVQYF	TGCAGCGTTGAAGGTACAGGGAGGGTCCAGTACTTC
TRBV10-2	TRBJ2-5	-	-	CASSDRETQYF	TGCGCCAGCAGTGATAGAGAGACCCAGTACTTC
TRBV7-9	TRBJ1-1	-	-	CASSTEGGRYGEAFF	TGTGCCAGCAGCACGGAGGGAGGACGTTATGGTGAAGCTTTCTTT
TRBV6-1	TRBJ2-2	once	TRBD1	CATRFPGQGIGELFF	TGTGCCACCCGATTTCCGGGACAGGGGATCGGGGAGCTGTTTTTT